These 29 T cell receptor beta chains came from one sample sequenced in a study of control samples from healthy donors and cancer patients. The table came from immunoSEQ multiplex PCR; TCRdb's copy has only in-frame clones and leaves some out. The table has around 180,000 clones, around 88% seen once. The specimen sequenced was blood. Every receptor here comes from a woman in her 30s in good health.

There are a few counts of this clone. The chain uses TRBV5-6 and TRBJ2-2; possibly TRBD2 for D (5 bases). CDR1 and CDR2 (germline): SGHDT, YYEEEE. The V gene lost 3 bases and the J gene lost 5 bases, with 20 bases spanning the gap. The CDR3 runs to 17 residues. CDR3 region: CASSSPRGQVGTGELFF. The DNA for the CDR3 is TGTGCCAGCAGCTCCCCCCGAGGGCAGGTTGGGACCGGGGAGCTGTTTTTT.

In DNA, the CDR3 is TGTGCCAGCAGAGGGGGGAACACTGAAGCTTTCTTT. Protein sequence: CASRGGNTEAFF. The genes are TRBV3-1 (or the pseudogene TRBV3-2) and TRBJ1-1, with D tentatively TRBD1 (6 bases). CDR1 is LGHDT, CDR2 YNNKEL, per germline (reference sequence). The V end lost 6 bases, the J end lost 1 base, and 6 bases lay between the germline ends. CDR3 length: 12 amino acids.

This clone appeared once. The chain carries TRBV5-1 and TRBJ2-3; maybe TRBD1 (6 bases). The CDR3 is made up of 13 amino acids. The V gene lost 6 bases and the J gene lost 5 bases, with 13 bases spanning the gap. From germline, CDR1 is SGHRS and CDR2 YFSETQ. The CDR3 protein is CASMGRGGDTQYF. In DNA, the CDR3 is TGCGCCAGCATGGGCAGGGGCGGAGATACGCAGTATTTT.

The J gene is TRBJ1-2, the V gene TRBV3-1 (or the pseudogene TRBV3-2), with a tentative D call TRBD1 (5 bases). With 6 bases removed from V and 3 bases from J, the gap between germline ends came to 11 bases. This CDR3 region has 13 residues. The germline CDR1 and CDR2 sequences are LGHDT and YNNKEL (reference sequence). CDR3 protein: CASSSQADYGYTF. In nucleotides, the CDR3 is TGTGCCAGCAGTTCACAGGCGGACTATGGCTACACCTTC.

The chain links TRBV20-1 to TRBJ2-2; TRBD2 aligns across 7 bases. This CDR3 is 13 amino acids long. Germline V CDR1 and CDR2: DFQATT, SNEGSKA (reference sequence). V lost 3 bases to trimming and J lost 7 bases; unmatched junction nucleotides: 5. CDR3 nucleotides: TGCAGTGCTAGTATTGGGGGGGACGGGGAGCTGTTTTTT. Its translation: CSASIGGDGELFF.

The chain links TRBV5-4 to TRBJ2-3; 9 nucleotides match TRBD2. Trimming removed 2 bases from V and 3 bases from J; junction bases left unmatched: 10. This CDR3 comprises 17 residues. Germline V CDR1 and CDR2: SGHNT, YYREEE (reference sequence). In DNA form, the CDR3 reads TGTGCCAGCAGCTTACCCGCGGGGGGGGAGAGGACAGATACGCAGTATTTT. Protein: CASSLPAGGERTDTQYF.

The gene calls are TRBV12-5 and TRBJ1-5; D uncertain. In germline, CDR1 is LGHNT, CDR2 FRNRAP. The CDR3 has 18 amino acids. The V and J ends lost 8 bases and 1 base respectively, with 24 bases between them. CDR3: CASPAPQRRLGSNQPQHF. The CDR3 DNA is TGTGCTAGTCCAGCGCCGCAGCGACGACTGGGAAGCAATCAGCCCCAGCATTTT.

The CDR3 sequence is CASSREAAGLGPYGYTF. CDR3 in DNA: TGTGCCAGCAGCCGCGAGGCCGCTGGCTTGGGGCCGTATGGCTACACCTTC. The V gene is TRBV7-2, the J gene TRBJ1-2; maybe TRBD1 (5 bases). This CDR3 is 17 amino acids long. CDR1 is SGHTA and CDR2 is FQGNSA in the germline V gene. V lost 5 bases to trimming and J lost 5 bases, with 24 bases between them.

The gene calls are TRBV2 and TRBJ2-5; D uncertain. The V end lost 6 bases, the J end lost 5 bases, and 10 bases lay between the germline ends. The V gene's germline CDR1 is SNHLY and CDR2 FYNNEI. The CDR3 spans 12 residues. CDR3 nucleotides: TGTGCCAGCAGGTACCAAGGGGAGACCCAGTACTTC. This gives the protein CASRYQGETQYF.

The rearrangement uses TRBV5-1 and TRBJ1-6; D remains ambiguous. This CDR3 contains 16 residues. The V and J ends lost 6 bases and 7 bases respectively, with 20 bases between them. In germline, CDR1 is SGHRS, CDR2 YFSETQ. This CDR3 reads CASTRRFEDTNSPLHF. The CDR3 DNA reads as TGCGCCAGCACCCGCCGCTTCGAGGATACCAATTCACCCCTCCACTTT.

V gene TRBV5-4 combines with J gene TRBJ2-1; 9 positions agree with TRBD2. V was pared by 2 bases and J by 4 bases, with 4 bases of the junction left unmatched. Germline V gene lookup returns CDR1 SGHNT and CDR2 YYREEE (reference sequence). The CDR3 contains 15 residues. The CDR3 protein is CASSLRAGGYNEQFF. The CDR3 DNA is TGTGCCAGCAGCTTAAGAGCGGGGGGTTACAATGAGCAGTTCTTC.

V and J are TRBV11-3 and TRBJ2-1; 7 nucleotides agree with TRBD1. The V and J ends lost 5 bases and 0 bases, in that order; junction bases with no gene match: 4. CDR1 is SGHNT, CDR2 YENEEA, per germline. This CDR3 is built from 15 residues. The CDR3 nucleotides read TGTGCCAGCAGCCCGCGACAGGGCTCCTACAATGAGCAGTTCTTC. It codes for CASSPRQGSYNEQFF.

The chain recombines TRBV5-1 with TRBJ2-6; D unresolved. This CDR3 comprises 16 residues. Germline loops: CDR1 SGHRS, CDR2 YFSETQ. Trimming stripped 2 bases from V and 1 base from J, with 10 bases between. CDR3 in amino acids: CASSFQIGSGANVLTF. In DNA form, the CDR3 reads TGCGCCAGCAGCTTTCAAATAGGGTCTGGGGCCAACGTCCTGACTTTC.

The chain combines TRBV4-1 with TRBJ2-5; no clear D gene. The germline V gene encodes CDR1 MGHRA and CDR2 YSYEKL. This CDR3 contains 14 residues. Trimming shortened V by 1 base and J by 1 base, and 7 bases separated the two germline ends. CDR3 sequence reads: CASSQAAAQETQYF. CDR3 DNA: TGCGCCAGCAGCCAAGCGGCGGCCCAAGAGACCCAGTACTTC.

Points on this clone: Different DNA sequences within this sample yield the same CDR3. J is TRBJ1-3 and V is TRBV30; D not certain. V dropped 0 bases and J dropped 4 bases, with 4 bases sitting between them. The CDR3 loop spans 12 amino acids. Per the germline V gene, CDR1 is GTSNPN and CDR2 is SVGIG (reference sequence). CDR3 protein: CAWSVRGNTIYF. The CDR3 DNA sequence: TGTGCCTGGAGTGTCCGGGGAAACACCATATATTTT.

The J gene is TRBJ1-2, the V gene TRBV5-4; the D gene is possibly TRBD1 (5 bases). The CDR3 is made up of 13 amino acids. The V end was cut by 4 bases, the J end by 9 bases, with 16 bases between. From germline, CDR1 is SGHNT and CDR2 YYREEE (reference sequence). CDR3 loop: CASSLKPSDSYTF. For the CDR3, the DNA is TGTGCCAGCAGCCTAAAACCATCGGACAGCTACACCTTC.

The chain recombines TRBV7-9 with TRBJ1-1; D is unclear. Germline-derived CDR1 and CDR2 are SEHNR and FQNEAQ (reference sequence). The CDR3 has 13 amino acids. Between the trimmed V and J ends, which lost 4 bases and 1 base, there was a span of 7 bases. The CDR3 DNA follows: TGTGCCAGCAGCTACCGGGGGAACACTGAAGCTTTCTTT. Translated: CASSYRGNTEAFF.

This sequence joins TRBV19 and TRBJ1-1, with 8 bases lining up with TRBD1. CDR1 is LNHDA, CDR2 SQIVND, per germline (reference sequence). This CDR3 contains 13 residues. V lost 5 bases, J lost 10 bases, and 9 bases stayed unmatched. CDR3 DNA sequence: TGTGCCAGTAGTGGAGACAGGGGTCATCGAGCTTTCTTT. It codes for CASSGDRGHRAFF.

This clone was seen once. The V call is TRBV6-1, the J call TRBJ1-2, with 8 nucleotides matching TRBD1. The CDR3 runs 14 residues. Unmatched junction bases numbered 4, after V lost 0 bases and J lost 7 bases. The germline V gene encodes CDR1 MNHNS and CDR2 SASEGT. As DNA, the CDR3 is TGTGCCAGCAGTGAAGCGGCAGGGGGCCGTGGCTACACCTTC. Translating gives CASSEAAGGRGYTF.

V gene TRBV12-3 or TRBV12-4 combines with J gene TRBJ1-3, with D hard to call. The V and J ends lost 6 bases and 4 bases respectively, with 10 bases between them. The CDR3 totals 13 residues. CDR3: CASSDRYGNTIYF. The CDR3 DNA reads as TGTGCCAGCAGCGACCGATACGGAAACACCATATATTTT.

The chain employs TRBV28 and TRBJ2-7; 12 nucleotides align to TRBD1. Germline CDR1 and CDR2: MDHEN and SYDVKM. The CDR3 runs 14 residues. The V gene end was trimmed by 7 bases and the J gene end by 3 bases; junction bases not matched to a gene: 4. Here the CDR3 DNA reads TGTGCCAGCAAAGGGACAGGGGGCATCTACGAGCAGTACTTC. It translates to CASKGTGGIYEQYF.

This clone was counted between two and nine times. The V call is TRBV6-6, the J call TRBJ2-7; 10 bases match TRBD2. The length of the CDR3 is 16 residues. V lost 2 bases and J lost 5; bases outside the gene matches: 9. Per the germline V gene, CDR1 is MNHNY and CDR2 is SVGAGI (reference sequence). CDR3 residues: CASSYVSGRALHEQYF. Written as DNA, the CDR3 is TGTGCCAGCAGTTACGTAAGCGGGAGGGCCCTCCACGAGCAGTACTTC.

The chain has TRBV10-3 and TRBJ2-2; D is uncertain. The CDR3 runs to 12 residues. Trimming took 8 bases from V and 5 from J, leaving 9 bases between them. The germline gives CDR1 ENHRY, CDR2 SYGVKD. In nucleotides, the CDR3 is TGTGCCATCGGCGGAAATACCGGGGAGCTGTTTTTT. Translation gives CAIGGNTGELFF.

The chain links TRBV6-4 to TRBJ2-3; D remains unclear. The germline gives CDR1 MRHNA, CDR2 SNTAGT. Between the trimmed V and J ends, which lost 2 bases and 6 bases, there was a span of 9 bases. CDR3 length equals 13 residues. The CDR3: CASSDQVRDTQYF. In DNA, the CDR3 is TGTGCCAGCAGTGACCAGGTCAGGGATACGCAGTATTTT.

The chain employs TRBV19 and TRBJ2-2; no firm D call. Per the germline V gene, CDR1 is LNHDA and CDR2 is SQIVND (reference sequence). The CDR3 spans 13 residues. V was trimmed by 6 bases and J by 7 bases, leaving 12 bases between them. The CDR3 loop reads CASSPTLIGELFF. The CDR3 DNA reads TGTGCCAGTAGCCCCACGTTGATCGGGGAGCTGTTTTTT.

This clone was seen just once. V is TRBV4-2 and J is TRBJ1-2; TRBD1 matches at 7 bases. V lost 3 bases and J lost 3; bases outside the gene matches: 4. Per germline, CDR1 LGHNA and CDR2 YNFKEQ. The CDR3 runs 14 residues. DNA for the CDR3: TGTGCCAGCAGCCAGACTACAGGGGACTATGGCTACACCTTC. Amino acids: CASSQTTGDYGYTF.

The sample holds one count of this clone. The CDR3 sequence is CASSFMGARTGELFF. The CDR3 DNA sequence: TGTGCCAGCAGCTTTATGGGGGCGAGGACCGGGGAGCTGTTTTTT. The chain recombines TRBV5-4 with TRBJ2-2, with D perhaps TRBD1 (6 bases). V was shortened by 2 bases and J by 5 bases, with 13 bases between the two germline ends. From germline, CDR1 is SGHNT and CDR2 YYREEE (reference sequence). This CDR3 has 15 amino acids.

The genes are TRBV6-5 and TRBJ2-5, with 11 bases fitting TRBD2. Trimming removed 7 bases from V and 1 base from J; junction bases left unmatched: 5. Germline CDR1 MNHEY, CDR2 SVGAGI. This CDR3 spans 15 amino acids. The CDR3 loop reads CASNSGTSGQETQYF. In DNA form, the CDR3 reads TGTGCCAGCAATTCCGGGACTAGCGGCCAAGAGACCCAGTACTTC.

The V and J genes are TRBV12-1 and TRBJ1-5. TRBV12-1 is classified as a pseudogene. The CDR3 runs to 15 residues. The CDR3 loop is CASSNPAGPKWPQHF. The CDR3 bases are TGTGCCAGCAGCAACCCCGCCGGACCCAAGTGGCCCCAGCATTTT.